This T cell receptor (beta chain) was sequenced in a study of control samples from healthy donors and cancer patients. The table came from immunoSEQ multiplex PCR; TCRdb's copy has only in-frame clones and leaves some out. The data show fewer than 20,000 clones, with about 89% seen just once and roughly 12% held by the top ten. Germline trimming cut 2 bases from V and 1 base from J; bases unmatched to any gene: 14. In germline, CDR1 is SSHAT, CDR2 FNYEAQ (reference sequence). The CDR3 spans 21 residues. The receptor's source is a woman in her seventies with colorectal cancer. The rearrangement links TRBV7-7 to TRBJ2-1; TRBD2 matches 13 bases. The sequencing sample was made of PBMCs. The CDR3 DNA sequence: TGTGCCAGCAGCTTACGTGGCGGGCCGGGACTAGCGGGATTTTCCTACAATGAGCAGTTCTTC. Translated, it gives CASSLRGGPGLAGFSYNEQFF.